The 5 T cell receptor beta chains in this list originate from one sample, sequenced in a study of CD8+CD57+ T cells in acquired aplastic anemia. Patients selected for sequencing had displayed CD8+CD57+ cell expansion by flow cytometry. The template used for profiling TCR beta VDJ and CDR3 was genomic DNA. TCRdb re-derived calls from the reads in MiXCR, one entry per CDR3 protein. The data hold roughly 190,000 distinct CDR3 sequences, with around 45% observed a single time. Sequenced: sorted CD4+, CD8+, or CD8+CD57+ T cells (not recorded which) from PBMCs. The receptor set was obtained from a human donor with aplastic anemia.

This clonotype has at least ten counts. The genes are TRBV20-1 and TRBJ2-3, with 9 bases that match TRBD1. Germline values: CDR1 DFQATT, CDR2 SNEGSKA (reference sequence). CDR3 length equals 20 residues. The ends lost 0 bases at V and 3 bases at J; junction bases unmatched: 19. CDR3 sequence reads: CSARDRAGGWWDRETDTQYF. CDR3 nucleotides: TGCAGTGCTAGAGATCGAGCAGGGGGTTGGTGGGACAGGGAAACAGATACGCAGTATTTT.

At least ten counts were recorded for this clonotype. CDR3 loop: CASNPKAGAVYGYTF. CDR3 nucleotides: TGTGCCTCAAACCCGAAGGCGGGGGCAGTCTATGGCTACACCTTC. This chain uses TRBV10-3 with TRBJ1-2, with D possibly matching TRBD1 (6 bases). V was cut by 11 bases and J by 4 bases, with 23 bases left in between. CDR1 ENHRY and CDR2 SYGVKD come from the germline V gene. This CDR3 is 15 amino acids long.

This clonotype was counted a single time. The chain couples TRBV19 to TRBJ1-6; a possible D gene is TRBD1 (6 bases). Germline V gene data show CDR1 as LNHDA and CDR2 as SQIVND (reference sequence). This CDR3 is 13 amino acids long. Trimming pared 5 bases from V and 7 bases from J, leaving 9 bases between. The CDR3 sequence is CASSGQPNSPLHF. The CDR3 nucleotides are TGTGCCAGTAGTGGACAGCCGAATTCACCCCTCCACTTT.

A note on this clonotype: A much larger clonotype is one base distant, so this may be a read error. This chain uses TRBV12-3 or TRBV12-4 with TRBJ1-1, with TRBD1 as a possible D gene (6 bases). This CDR3 has 15 amino acids. The germline V and J ends were trimmed by 6 bases and 3 bases, with 17 bases remaining between them. The CDR3 spells CASSTRTGFDTEAFF. CDR3 nucleotide sequence: TGTGCCAGCAGCACTAGAACAGGGTTCGACACTGAAGCTTTCTTT.

This clonotype was recorded at least ten times. The chain uses TRBV2 and TRBJ1-5; possible D gene TRBD1, 6 bases. V lost 3 bases and J lost 3, with 12 bases in between. Germline assignment: CDR1 SNHLY and CDR2 FYNNEI. The CDR3 totals 15 residues. The CDR3 spells CASSDQGSPNQPQHF. The CDR3, as DNA: TGTGCCAGCAGTGATCAGGGGAGCCCCAATCAGCCCCAGCATTTT.